This T cell receptor (beta chain) comes out of a study of cytomegalovirus exposure and HLA in healthy donors. PCR employed 60 Vbeta and 13 Jbeta primers. Method: immunoSEQ multiplex PCR; TCRdb's copy keeps in-frame clones and lacks some. The sample carries 130,000 to 150,000 clones, roughly 85% recorded once. With 5 bases clipped from V and 4 bases from J, the junction kept 9 bases outside the gene matches. The CDR3 is made up of 16 amino acids. CDR1 and CDR2 from the germline V gene are MNHEY and SMNVEV (reference sequence). This receptor was obtained from a male donor in good health and CMV-seronegative. The sequenced sample consisted of PBMCs. The chain links TRBV27 to TRBJ2-5; 11 nucleotides line up with TRBD2. As DNA, the CDR3 is TGTGCCAGCAGTCCCGGACTAGCGGGTTGGGGAGAGACCCAGTACTTC. Translating it yields CASSPGLAGWGETQYF.